The rows below give T cell receptor beta chains drawn from one sample of a study of blood T cell repertoires in COVID-19. The repertoire was sequenced with immunoSEQ multiplex PCR; TCRdb's copy has only in-frame clones and lacks some. The sample contains fewer than 250,000 clones, around 84% of which appear only once. The specimen sequenced was PBMCs or T cells enriched from blood (not recorded which). These receptors were collected from a woman in her thirties or forties with acute COVID-19. Both conserved end residues are trimmed from each CDR3.

j_call v_call cdr3_aa
TRBJ2-1 TRBV5-4 ASSSGRGTAAHNEQF
TRBJ2-3 TRBV4-2 ASSQGTSSADTQY
TRBJ1-5 TRBV18 ASSPDRSQPQH
TRBJ1-1 TRBV6-2/TRBV6-3 ASSLGTVEAF
TRBJ2-3 TRBV19 ASSNPGEATDTQY
TRBJ1-2 TRBV5-8 ASSFDGRQVQRYGYT
TRBJ2-5 TRBV18 ASSPGQQETQY
TRBJ1-6 TRBV3-1/TRBV3-2 ASSQVGQGDSPLH
TRBJ1-4 TRBV2 ASSPGRPQEKLF
TRBJ1-4 TRBV4-3 ASSQSPGQELF
TRBJ1-3 TRBV28 ASSLQGLFSGNTIY
TRBJ1-3 TRBV3-1/TRBV3-2 ASSQERDTYSGNTIY
TRBJ2-7 TRBV28 ASVGGGAQEQY
TRBJ2-7 TRBV6-5 ASRPGLADYYEQY
TRBJ2-3 TRBV11-3 ASSFQGGDTQY
TRBJ1-5 TRBV19 ASSIVDSSNQPQH
TRBJ2-7 TRBV5-1 ASSLITGGIYEQY
TRBJ1-2 TRBV7-2 ASSLVDGFGGGYT
TRBJ2-1 TRBV6-1 ASSGRRDNSYNEQF
TRBJ2-3 TRBV5-8 ASSPTGGVTDTQY